Below are 3 T cell receptor beta chains sequenced from a single sample in a study of cytomegalovirus exposure and HLA in healthy donors. Primers for the PCR totalled 60 Vbeta and 13 Jbeta. Some clones are missing from TCRdb's copy, which holds only in-frame ones; the method was immunoSEQ multiplex PCR. The sample shows some 80,000 clones, 78% of them seen only once. The sequencing sample was made of PBMCs. Receptors originate from a man aged 35-49 years in good health and CMV-seronegative.

The chain employs TRBV28 and TRBJ2-6, with 8 positions matching TRBD1. This CDR3 is 17 amino acids long. Germline V CDR1 and CDR2: MDHEN, SYDVKM. V trimming: 4 bases; J trimming: 3 bases; junction bases outside the gene matches: 8. The CDR3 DNA follows: TGTGCCAGCAGTTCGACAGGGGCTTTCTTTGGGGCCAACGTCCTGACTTTC. It is translated as CASSSTGAFFGANVLTF.

The V call is TRBV7-2, the J call TRBJ1-2; a weak D match, TRBD1 (5 bases). This CDR3 region has 15 residues. In germline, CDR1 is SGHTA, CDR2 FQGNSA. Trimming shortened V by 1 base and J by 4 bases, and 13 bases separated the two germline ends. The CDR3 is CASSLEVPQAYGYTF. CDR3 nucleotides: TGTGCCAGCAGCTTAGAGGTCCCACAGGCCTATGGCTACACCTTC.

This clone was observed a handful of times. This chain links TRBV6-1 with TRBJ1-4; D may be TRBD1 (6 bases). Trimming shortened V by 7 bases and J by 7 bases, and 10 bases separated the two germline ends. There are 12 residues in the CDR3. The germline CDR1 and CDR2 sequences are MNHNS and SASEGT. The CDR3 DNA reads as TGTGCCAGCAAGGGACAAACTGAAAAACTGTTTTTT. Its translation: CASKGQTEKLFF.